A single sample is the source of the 30 T cell receptor beta chains below, sequenced in a study of T cells in Graves' hyperthyroidism and ophthalmopathy. Using RNA transcripts as the source, TCR beta CDR3 regions were amplified. Primed by the HTBI set, a first-round RT-PCR was run on the TCR CDR3. TCRdb re-analysed the multiplex PCR reads in MiXCR, keeping a single row per CDR3 protein. Of a few hundred thousand distinct CDR3 sequences listed, 16% are singletons. Sequenced material: blood. The receptors here all came from a woman under 40 with Graves' ophthalmopathy.

This chain connects TRBV6-5 to TRBJ1-2, with a possible D match to TRBD1 (6 bases). Trimming took off 0 bases at V and 5 bases at J, with 22 bases between the two ends. CDR1 and CDR2 from the germline V gene are MNHEY and SVGAGI. This CDR3 contains 18 residues. CDR3 residues: CASSYSRGDPTSKYGYTF. The DNA for the CDR3 is TGTGCCAGCAGTTACTCGAGGGGGGATCCCACTAGTAAATATGGCTACACCTTC.

This clonotype appeared many times. The V gene is TRBV12-3 or TRBV12-4, the J gene TRBJ1-2; perhaps TRBD1 as D (5 bases). The CDR3 covers 14 residues. V was shortened by 3 bases and J by 3 bases, with 11 bases between the two germline ends. The CDR3 loop is CASSFGGIHYGYTF. DNA for the CDR3: TGTGCCAGCAGTTTCGGGGGAATTCACTATGGCTACACCTTC.

This clonotype came up many times. This chain joins TRBV11-2 and TRBJ1-6; unclear D gene. Trimming shortened V by 0 bases and J by 7 bases, and 7 bases separated the two germline ends. The CDR3 length is 14 residues. The germline V gene has CDR1 SGHAT and CDR2 FQNNGV. CDR3 in DNA: TGTGCCAGCAGCTTAGAACAGATCAATTCACCCCTCCACTTT. It encodes CASSLEQINSPLHF.

This clonotype was observed at least ten times. The rearrangement links TRBV7-2 to TRBJ1-5, with no clear D. Germline V gives CDR1 SGHTA, CDR2 FQGNSA. The CDR3 spans 15 residues. V shed 1 base and J shed 6 bases, with 13 bases lying between them. DNA of the CDR3: TGTGCCAGCAGCTTAGGGACCCCCTGGGGTCAGCCCCAGCATTTT. Protein: CASSLGTPWGQPQHF.

The sample holds many counts of this clonotype. V usage is TRBV3-1 and J usage is TRBJ2-7; 7 bases line up with TRBD2. Germline CDR1 LGHDT, CDR2 YNNKEL (reference sequence). J was trimmed by 2 bases and V by 3 bases; bases with no gene match: 4. CDR3 length: 14 residues. The CDR3 region has the DNA TGTGCCAGCAGCCAGGTTGGGACTACCTACGAGCAGTACTTC. Its protein product is CASSQVGTTYEQYF.

This clonotype showed up many times. The rearrangement uses TRBV20-1 and TRBJ2-1, with 10 nucleotides matching TRBD2. The junction had 5 bases not matched to a gene; V was cut back by 3 bases and J by 15 bases. Per the germline V gene, CDR1 is DFQATT and CDR2 is SNEGSKA (reference sequence). The CDR3 loop spans 11 amino acids. CDR3 coding DNA: TGCAGTGCTAGCCGACTAGCGGGCGGGTTCTTC. Translating it yields CSASRLAGGFF.

This clonotype was counted between two and nine times. V usage is TRBV28 and J usage is TRBJ2-7; D remains unclear. Trimming took off 2 bases at V and 3 bases at J, with 11 bases between the two ends. The CDR3 loop spans 14 amino acids. Germline CDR1 and CDR2: MDHEN and SYDVKM. CDR3: CASSLDEGDYEQYF. The CDR3 bases are TGTGCCAGCAGTTTAGACGAAGGTGACTACGAGCAGTACTTC.

This clonotype was found a few times. The chain carries TRBV7-3 and TRBJ2-1, with 13 bases matching TRBD2. V shed 5 bases, J shed 7 bases, and the junction held 8 bases outside the gene matches. Germline values: CDR1 SGHTA, CDR2 FQGTGA. The CDR3 has 16 residues. This CDR3 is CASSPTGLAGLNEQFF. In DNA, the CDR3 is TGTGCCAGCAGCCCTACGGGACTAGCGGGATTAAATGAGCAGTTCTTC.

In its sample, this clonotype was seen a few times. The rearrangement links TRBV19 to TRBJ2-1, with 7 bases fitting TRBD2. V trimming: 5 bases; J trimming: 1 base; junction bases outside the gene matches: 17. Germline-derived CDR1 and CDR2 are LNHDA and SQIVND (reference sequence). This CDR3 has 19 residues. The CDR3 protein is CASSSLGSSGQSSYNEQFF. In DNA, the CDR3 is TGTGCCAGTAGTTCCCTCGGCTCTAGCGGTCAATCGTCCTACAATGAGCAGTTCTTC.

This clonotype was seen repeatedly, ten times or more. The chain recombines TRBV20-1 with TRBJ2-3, with a weak D call TRBD1 (6 bases). Between the trimmed V and J ends, which lost 2 bases and 0 bases, there was a span of 9 bases. The V gene's germline CDR1 is DFQATT and CDR2 SNEGSKA (reference sequence). This CDR3 comprises 14 residues. The DNA of the CDR3 is TGCAGTGCTAGAACAGGGCTTAGCACAGATACGCAGTATTTT. It yields the protein CSARTGLSTDTQYF.

This clonotype was recorded at least ten times. The junction shows a germline mismatch at one end, possibly a read error. The rearrangement joins TRBV11-2 to TRBJ2-1; D is unresolved. Germline values: CDR1 SGHAT, CDR2 FQNNGV. The CDR3 consists of 16 residues. CDR3 residues: CASSFGEDPSYNEQFF. The CDR3 coding sequence is TGTGCCAGCAGCTTTGGTGAGGACCCCTCCTACAACGAGCAGTTCTTC.

The table lists this clonotype with a few counts. V gene TRBV18 combines with J gene TRBJ2-3; 7 bases match TRBD1. The CDR3 contains 18 residues. V dropped 0 bases and J dropped 0; count of bases not matched to a gene: 9. The germline V gene encodes CDR1 KGHSH and CDR2 LQKENI. CDR3 loop: CASSPPGRGSISTDTQYF. DNA for the CDR3: TGTGCCAGCTCACCACCGGGCAGGGGGTCGATTAGCACAGATACGCAGTATTTT. The full variable domain, its missing parts supplied by reference TRBV18 and TRBJ2-3, is NAGVMQNPRHLVRRRGQEARLRCSPMKGHSHVYWYRQLPEEGLKFMVYLQKENIIDESGMPKERFSAEFPKEGPSILRIQQVVRGDSAAYFCASSPPGRGSISTDTQYFGPGTRLTVL.

This sequence joins TRBV29-1 and TRBJ1-2; a weak D match, TRBD1 (5 bases). The CDR3 spans 12 residues. Germline V gene sequence: CDR1 SQVTM, CDR2 ANQGSEA. V lost 7 bases and J 4 bases, leaving 13 bases between the germline ends. The CDR3 spells CSAAAGIYGYTF. CDR3 DNA sequence: TGCAGCGCCGCGGCAGGGATCTATGGCTACACCTTC.

This clonotype was recorded at least ten times. The CDR3 nucleotides read TGCGCCAGCAGCGCCGGGACAGGGGGCTGGGACTATGGCTACACCTTC. It codes for CASSAGTGGWDYGYTF. The genes are TRBV5-1 and TRBJ1-2, with 12 nucleotides matching TRBD1. Trimming cost V 4 bases and J 3 bases; bases outside gene matches: 7. The CDR3 is made up of 16 amino acids. The germline gives CDR1 SGHRS, CDR2 YFSETQ.

The chain employs TRBV10-3 and TRBJ2-7; 12 positions match TRBD2. The CDR3 sequence is 16 residues long. Looked up from germline, CDR1 is ENHRY and CDR2 is SYGVKD. J was trimmed by 2 bases and V by 4 bases; bases with no gene match: 6. DNA for the CDR3: TGTGCCATCAGTGGACTAGCGGGAGATCGGCCCTACGAGCAGTACTTC. Protein product: CAISGLAGDRPYEQYF.

The V call is TRBV6-7, the J call TRBJ2-7; D perhaps matches TRBD2 (6 bases). TRBV6-7 is flagged as an ORF with uncertain function. Trimming took 2 bases from V and 2 from J, leaving 13 bases between them. This CDR3 has 15 residues. The CDR3 loop reads CASSYPREKPYEQYF. CDR3 nucleotide sequence: TGTGCCAGCAGTTACCCCCGGGAGAAACCCTACGAGCAGTACTTC.

This clonotype was observed a handful of times. The V gene is TRBV4-3, the J gene TRBJ2-3; possibly TRBD2 for D (5 bases). Germline CDR1 and CDR2: LGHNA and YSLEER. V was trimmed by 0 bases and J by 6 bases, leaving 7 bases between them. There are 13 residues in the CDR3. The CDR3 nucleotides read TGCGCCAGCAGCCAAGAGGAGGAGGATACGCAGTATTTT. Protein product: CASSQEEEDTQYF.

There are many counts of this clonotype. The chain employs TRBV3-1 and TRBJ2-7; weak D call: TRBD2 (7 bases). The CDR3 is 18 amino acids. Deletions cut 0 bases from V and 5 bases from J, with 23 bases between. Germline CDR1 and CDR2: LGHDT and YNNKEL (reference sequence). CDR3 region: CASSQDSPREGGVHEQYF. Here the CDR3 DNA reads TGTGCCAGCAGCCAAGATAGTCCGCGCGAGGGGGGGGTTCACGAGCAGTACTTC.

J is TRBJ1-5 and V is TRBV19; no reliable D call. Trimming left V 4 bases short and J 2 bases short, with 18 bases between. Germline V CDR1 and CDR2: LNHDA, SQIVND (reference sequence). The CDR3 runs to 17 residues. DNA of the CDR3: TGTGCCAGTAGTACGCGGCACAGAGACCCCGGCAATCAGCCCCAGCATTTT. This encodes CASSTRHRDPGNQPQHF.

This clonotype was counted between two and nine times. The chain couples TRBV20-1 to TRBJ2-1; 11 bases align to TRBD2. The trim removed 4 bases at V and 9 bases at J, leaving 11 bases unmatched. The CDR3 totals 15 residues. Germline-derived CDR1 and CDR2 are DFQATT and SNEGSKA (reference sequence). The CDR3 here is CSATLLAGDFGEQFF. The CDR3 DNA sequence: TGCAGTGCTACTTTACTAGCGGGAGATTTCGGTGAGCAGTTCTTC.

J is TRBJ2-1 and V is TRBV5-1; D gene ambiguous. V was shortened by 4 bases and J by 1 base, with 12 bases between the two germline ends. Germline CDR1 SGHRS, CDR2 YFSETQ. There are 15 residues in the CDR3. For the CDR3, the DNA is TGCGCCAGCAGCGATCCCTCGAGATCCTACAATGAGCAGTTCTTC. Protein: CASSDPSRSYNEQFF.

This clonotype was picked up many times. J is TRBJ2-7 and V is TRBV30, with D perhaps matching TRBD2 (5 bases). The V gene lost 0 bases and the J gene lost 7 bases, with 16 bases spanning the gap. The CDR3 length is 14 residues. CDR1 and CDR2 from the germline V gene are GTSNPN and SVGIG (reference sequence). In DNA, the CDR3 is TGTGCCTGGAGTGTACTTGTAGCGCGAGCAGAGCAGTACTTC. Translating gives CAWSVLVARAEQYF.

This chain links TRBV28 with TRBJ2-1; D may match TRBD1 or TRBD2 (6 bases each). The V end lost 6 bases, the J end lost 5 bases, and 14 bases lay between the germline ends. The CDR3 has 14 amino acids. Germline CDR1 MDHEN, CDR2 SYDVKM. The CDR3 DNA reads TGTGCCAGCAGACTGAGGAGGGGGAACAATGAGCAGTTCTTC. Amino acids: CASRLRRGNNEQFF.

This clonotype was seen repeatedly, ten times or more. The rearrangement joins TRBV28 to TRBJ2-2, with D possibly matching TRBD1 (6 bases). V was clipped by 5 bases and J by 1 base, with 11 bases between them. CDR3 length equals 15 residues. Per germline, CDR1 MDHEN and CDR2 SYDVKM. The chain's CDR3 is CASSDMDRNTGELFF. The CDR3 DNA is TGTGCCAGCAGTGACATGGACAGGAACACCGGGGAGCTGTTTTTT.

Ten or more counts support this clonotype. The V and J genes are TRBV30 and TRBJ2-1; D might be TRBD2 (5 bases). Germline-derived CDR1 and CDR2 are GTSNPN and SVGIG (reference sequence). The CDR3 sequence is 14 residues long. V lost 5 bases and J lost 0, with 11 bases in between. The CDR3 region is CAWDTRGSYNEQFF. For the CDR3, the DNA is TGTGCCTGGGATACCCGGGGCTCCTACAATGAGCAGTTCTTC.

In its sample, this clonotype was seen many times. The chain combines TRBV18 with TRBJ2-7, with TRBD1 identical over 11 bases. The ends lost 8 bases at V and 3 bases at J; junction bases unmatched: 6. CDR3 length equals 14 residues. Per the germline V gene, CDR1 is KGHSH and CDR2 is LQKENI. The CDR3 bases are TGTGCCAGCAGCTTGGGACAGGGGGGCTACGAGCAGTACTTC. Amino acid sequence: CASSLGQGGYEQYF.

This clonotype was observed a few times. This chain links TRBV5-4 with TRBJ1-2; D remains ambiguous. V was clipped by 3 bases and J by 4 bases, with 16 bases between them. Per the germline V gene, CDR1 is SGHNT and CDR2 is YYREEE (reference sequence). The CDR3 has 15 amino acids. CDR3 sequence (DNA): TGTGCCAGCAGCTCACCTGGCAGAGGATTCTATGGCTACACCTTC. This sequence encodes CASSSPGRGFYGYTF.

This clonotype was recorded many times. The CDR3 nucleotides read TGTGCCAGCAGCCTTTCTAGCGGTAATGAGCAGTTCTTC. As protein: CASSLSSGNEQFF. This chain joins TRBV12-3 or TRBV12-4 and TRBJ2-1; 7 bases map to TRBD2. The CDR3 runs 13 residues. The V segment lost 6 bases and the J segment 7 bases; nucleotides outside the gene matches: 6.

The chain joins TRBV6-5 to TRBJ2-3; D call uncertain. Trimming removed 0 bases from V and 3 bases from J, with 7 bases in between. In germline, CDR1 is MNHEY, CDR2 SVGAGI. The CDR3 is 14 amino acids. The CDR3 sequence: CASSYSSPTDTQYF. The CDR3 nucleotides read TGTGCCAGCAGTTACTCGTCACCGACAGATACGCAGTATTTT.

This clonotype was detected many times. The chain uses TRBV4-2 and TRBJ2-7, with D possibly TRBD1 on 6 matching bases. Germline CDR1 LGHNA, CDR2 YNFKEQ. The CDR3 sequence is 16 residues long. V lost 0 bases, J lost 6 bases, and 18 bases lay in between. The CDR3 protein is CASSQDEGRTRGEQYF. CDR3 bases: TGTGCCAGCAGCCAAGATGAGGGGCGCACCAGGGGCGAGCAGTACTTC.